The 3 T cell receptor beta chains listed next were all sequenced from one sample in a study of T cells in women clearing cervical HPV infection. The protocol was immunoSEQ multiplex PCR, while the TCRdb copy is restricted to in-frame clones and leaves out a portion. This listing includes about 44,000 clones. The sequenced sample was blood buffy coat. Receptors originate from a woman between 18 and 75 years old with a cervical HPV16 infection that either progressed to CIN3+ or cleared (not recorded which).

To note about this clone: The read comes to an end 3 residues before the CDR3 does, leaving the germline J gene to fill in the end. This chain joins TRBV7-6 and TRBJ1-2; TRBD1 agrees at 9 bases. Per germline, CDR1 SGHVS and CDR2 FNYEAQ. This CDR3 contains 17 residues. Trimming removed 4 bases from V and 5 bases from J; junction bases left unmatched: 14. The CDR3: CASSSSVGQGVYYGYTF. The CDR3 DNA, read in part, is TGTGCCAGCAGCTCCTCTGTGGGACAGGGTGTCTATTATGGC.

Remarks on this clone: The CDR3 goes on 3 residues after the read ends, and that part is filled in from the germline J gene. The chain joins TRBV6-2 or TRBV6-3 to TRBJ2-2; 8 bases are a match to TRBD2. V shed 6 bases, J shed 2 bases, and the junction held 8 bases outside the gene matches. Germline CDR1 reads MNHEY; CDR2 reads SVGEGT. The CDR3 length is 16 residues. CDR3: CASRPISGINTGELFF. The covered CDR3 bases are TGTGCCAGCAGACCTATTAGCGGGATAAACACCGGGGAG.

As for this clone: The CDR3 extends 3 residues past the end of the read, so its final part is completed from the germline J gene. V usage is TRBV29-1 and J usage is TRBJ1-1, with 9 bases that match TRBD1. CDR3 length: 14 amino acids. Germline loops: CDR1 SQVTM, CDR2 ANQGSEA. The CDR3 loop reads CSGKRTGAAAEAFF. CDR3 DNA, as far as it was read: TGCAGCGGTAAGAGGACAGGGGCCGCCGCCGAA.